This TCR beta chain was sequenced in a study of regulatory T cells in long-lasting Graves disease. Sample time point: persistent/refractory GD, antithyroid drugs over 5 years with positive TRAb. From PBMCs, RNA was extracted and then used to make the TCR library. V was pared by 5 bases and J by 8 bases, with 11 bases of the junction left unmatched. Germline V lookup: CDR1 SGHTA, CDR2 FQGNSA. This CDR3 is built from 14 residues. The sample holds one count of this clonotype. HTBI primers from iRepertoire and Arm-PCR of CDR3 regions yielded the TCR beta libraries. Each CDR3 protein gets one entry after TCRdb re-called the multiplex PCR reads with MiXCR. The data hold 300,000 to 350,000 distinct CDR3 sequences, with 15% to 20% observed a single time.

This TCR was recovered from a female donor with Graves disease. Sequenced here: peripheral blood mononuclear cells (PBMCs), sampled when the disease was refractory, from a patient treated with antithyroid drugs. The chain recombines TRBV7-2 with TRBJ1-2; the match to TRBD1 covers 7 bases. The CDR3 loop reads CASSPRQGSQGYTF. CDR3 sequence (DNA): TGTGCCAGCAGCCCCCGACAGGGCTCCCAAGGCTACACCTTC.